Sequencing of this T cell receptor beta chain was carried out in a study of monozygotic twins with inflammatory bowel disease. This CDR3 contains 15 residues. TCRdb reprocessed the 5' RACE reads and stores each CDR3 protein as one record, lacking DNA. In all, the sample yields about 300,000 distinct CDR3 sequences. The source material was blood. The receptor was isolated from a human donor with ulcerative colitis or Crohn's disease, or a healthy co-twin of an affected twin (not recorded which). The J gene is TRBJ2-3, the V gene TRBV21-1; there is no DNA to check the TCRdb D call of TRBD1. TRBV21-1 is a listed pseudogene. The CDR3 is CASSKGHRGQDTQYF.